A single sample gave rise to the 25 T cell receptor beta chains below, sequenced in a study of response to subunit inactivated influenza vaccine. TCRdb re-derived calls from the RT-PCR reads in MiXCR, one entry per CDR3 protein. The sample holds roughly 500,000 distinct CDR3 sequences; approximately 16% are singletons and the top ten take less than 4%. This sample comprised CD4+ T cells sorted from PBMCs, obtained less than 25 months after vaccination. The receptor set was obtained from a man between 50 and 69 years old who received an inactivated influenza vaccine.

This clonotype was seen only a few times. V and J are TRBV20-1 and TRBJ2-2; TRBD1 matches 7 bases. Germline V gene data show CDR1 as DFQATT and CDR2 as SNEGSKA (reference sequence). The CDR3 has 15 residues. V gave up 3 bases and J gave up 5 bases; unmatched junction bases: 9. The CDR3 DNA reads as TGCAGTGCTAGCGTCCCTCCAGGGGGAACCGGGGAGCTGTTTTTT. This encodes CSASVPPGGTGELFF.

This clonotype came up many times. DNA of the CDR3: TGTGCCAGCAGCTTATCTGGGACTAGGTCTGGCATTCAGTACTTC. This translates into CASSLSGTRSGIQYF. The V gene is TRBV7-2, the J gene TRBJ2-4; 8 bases line up with TRBD2. Germline V CDR1 and CDR2: SGHTA, FQGNSA. The CDR3 has 15 amino acids. After removal of 2 bases from V and 9 bases from J, the junction contained 9 bases not matched to a gene. Combining the CDR3 with reference TRBV7-2 and TRBJ2-4 gives the whole variable domain GAGVSQSPSNKVTEKGKDVELRCDPISGHTALYWYRQSLGQGLEFLIYFQGNSAPDKSGLPSDRFSAERTGGSVSTLTIQRTQQEDSAVYLCASSLSGTRSGIQYFGAGTRLSVL.

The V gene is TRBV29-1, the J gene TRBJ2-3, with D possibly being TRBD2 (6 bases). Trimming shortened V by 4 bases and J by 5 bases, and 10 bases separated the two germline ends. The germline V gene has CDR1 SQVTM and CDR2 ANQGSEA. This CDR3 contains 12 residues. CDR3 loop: CSVGLGGDTQYF. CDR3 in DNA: TGCAGCGTTGGACTGGGGGGAGATACGCAGTATTTT.

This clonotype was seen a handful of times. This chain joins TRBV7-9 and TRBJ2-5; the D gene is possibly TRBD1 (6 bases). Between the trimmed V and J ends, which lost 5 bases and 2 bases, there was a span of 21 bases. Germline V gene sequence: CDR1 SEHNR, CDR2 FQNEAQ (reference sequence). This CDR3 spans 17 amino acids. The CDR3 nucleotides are TGTGCCAGCAGCCTTACAGGGAAGGGGCTGCTTCAAGAGACCCAGTACTTC. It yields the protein CASSLTGKGLLQETQYF.

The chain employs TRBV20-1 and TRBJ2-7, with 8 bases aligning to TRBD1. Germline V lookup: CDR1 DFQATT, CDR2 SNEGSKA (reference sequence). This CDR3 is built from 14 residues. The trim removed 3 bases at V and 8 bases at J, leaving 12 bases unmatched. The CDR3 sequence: CSASWGGQGAQQYF. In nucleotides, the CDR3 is TGCAGTGCTAGTTGGGGCGGACAGGGCGCGCAGCAGTACTTC.

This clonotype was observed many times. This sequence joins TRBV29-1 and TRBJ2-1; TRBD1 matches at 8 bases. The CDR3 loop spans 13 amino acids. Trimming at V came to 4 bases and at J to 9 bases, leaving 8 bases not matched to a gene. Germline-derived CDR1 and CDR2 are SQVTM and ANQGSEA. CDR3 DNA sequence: TGCAGCGTTGTGGGCAGGGGGCTGAGTGAGCAGTTCTTC. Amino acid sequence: CSVVGRGLSEQFF.

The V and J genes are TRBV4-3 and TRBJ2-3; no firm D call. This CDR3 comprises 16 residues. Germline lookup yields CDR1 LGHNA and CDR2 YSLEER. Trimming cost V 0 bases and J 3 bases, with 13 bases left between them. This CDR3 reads CASSQDNRDETDTQYF. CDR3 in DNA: TGCGCCAGCAGCCAAGATAACAGAGATGAAACAGATACGCAGTATTTT.

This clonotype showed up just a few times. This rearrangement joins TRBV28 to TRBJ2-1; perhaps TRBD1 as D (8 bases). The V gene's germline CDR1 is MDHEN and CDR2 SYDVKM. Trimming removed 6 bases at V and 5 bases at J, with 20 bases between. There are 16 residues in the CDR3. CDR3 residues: CASRFGQGGGDNEQFF. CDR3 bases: TGTGCCAGCAGATTTGGACAGGGCGGGGGAGACAATGAGCAGTTCTTC. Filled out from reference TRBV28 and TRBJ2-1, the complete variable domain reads DVKVTQSSRYLVKRTGEKVFLECVQDMDHENMFWYRQDPGLGLRLIYFSYDVKMKEKGDIPEGYSVSREKKERFSLILESASTNQTSMYLCASRFGQGGGDNEQFFGPGTRLTVL.

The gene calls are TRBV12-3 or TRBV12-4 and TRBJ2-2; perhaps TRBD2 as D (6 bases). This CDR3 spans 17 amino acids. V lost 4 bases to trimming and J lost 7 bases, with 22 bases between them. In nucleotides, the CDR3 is TGTGCCAGCAGTTATACCGGGACTGGACCCAGAGTCGGGGAGCTGTTTTTT. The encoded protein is CASSYTGTGPRVGELFF.

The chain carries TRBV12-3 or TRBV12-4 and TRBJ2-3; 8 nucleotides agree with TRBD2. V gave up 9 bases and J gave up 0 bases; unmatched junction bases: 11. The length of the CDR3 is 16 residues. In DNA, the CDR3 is TGTGCCAGTAGGAAACGGGGGGGGCTAAGCACAGATACGCAGTATTTT. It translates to CASRKRGGLSTDTQYF.

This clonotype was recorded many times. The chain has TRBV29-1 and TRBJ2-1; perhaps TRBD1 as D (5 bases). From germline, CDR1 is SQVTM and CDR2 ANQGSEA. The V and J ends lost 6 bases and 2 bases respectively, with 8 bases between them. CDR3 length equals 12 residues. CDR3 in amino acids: CSVGHTYNEQFF. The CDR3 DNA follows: TGCAGCGTAGGACACACCTACAATGAGCAGTTCTTC.

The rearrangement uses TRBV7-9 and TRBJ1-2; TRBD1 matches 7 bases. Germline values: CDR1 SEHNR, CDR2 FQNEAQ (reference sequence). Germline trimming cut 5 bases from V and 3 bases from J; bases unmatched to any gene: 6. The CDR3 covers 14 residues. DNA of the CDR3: TGTGCCAGCAGCATAGGACAGGCGGACTATGGCTACACCTTC. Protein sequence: CASSIGQADYGYTF.

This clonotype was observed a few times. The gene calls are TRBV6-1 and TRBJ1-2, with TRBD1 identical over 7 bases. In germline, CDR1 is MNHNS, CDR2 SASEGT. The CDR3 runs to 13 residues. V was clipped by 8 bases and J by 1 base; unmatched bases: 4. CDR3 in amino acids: CASRQGINYGYTF. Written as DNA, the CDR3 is TGTGCCAGCCGACAGGGAATTAACTATGGCTACACCTTC.

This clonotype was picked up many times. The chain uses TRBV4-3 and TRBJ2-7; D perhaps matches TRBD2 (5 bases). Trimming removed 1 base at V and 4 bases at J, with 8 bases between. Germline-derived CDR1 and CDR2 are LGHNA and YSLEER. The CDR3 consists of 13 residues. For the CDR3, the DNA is TGCGCCAGCAGCCAAGGGGAGACTTACGAGCAGTACTTC. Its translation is CASSQGETYEQYF.

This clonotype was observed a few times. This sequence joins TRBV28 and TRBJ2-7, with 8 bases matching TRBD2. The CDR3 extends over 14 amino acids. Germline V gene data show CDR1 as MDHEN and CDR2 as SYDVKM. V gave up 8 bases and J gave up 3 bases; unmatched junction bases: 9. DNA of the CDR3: TGTGCCAGCGTCATAGCGGGAAGGGGCTACGAGCAGTACTTC. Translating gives CASVIAGRGYEQYF.

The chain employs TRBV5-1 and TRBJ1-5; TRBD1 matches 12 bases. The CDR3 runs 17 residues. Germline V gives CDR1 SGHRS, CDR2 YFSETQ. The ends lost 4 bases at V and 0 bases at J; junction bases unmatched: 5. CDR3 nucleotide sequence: TGCGCCAGCAGCCCCGGGACAGGGGGCCATAGCAATCAGCCCCAGCATTTT. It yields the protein CASSPGTGGHSNQPQHF.

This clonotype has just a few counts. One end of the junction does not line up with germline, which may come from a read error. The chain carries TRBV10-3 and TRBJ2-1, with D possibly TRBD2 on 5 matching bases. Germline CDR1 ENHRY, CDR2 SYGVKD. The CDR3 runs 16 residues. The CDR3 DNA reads TGTGCCATAAGTGGTCGGGATCTTAGCTCCTACAATGAGCAGTTCTTC. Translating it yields CAISGRDLSSYNEQFF.

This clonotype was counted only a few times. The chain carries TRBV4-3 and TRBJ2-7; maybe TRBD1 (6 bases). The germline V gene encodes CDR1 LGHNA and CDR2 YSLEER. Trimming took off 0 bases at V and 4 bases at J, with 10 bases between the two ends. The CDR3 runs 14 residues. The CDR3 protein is CASSQDRGSYEQYF. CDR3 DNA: TGCGCCAGCAGCCAAGACAGGGGATCATACGAGCAGTACTTC.

This chain's CDR3 is CSAMEGLAKNIQYF. The DNA for the CDR3 is TGCAGTGCCATGGAGGGACTAGCCAAAAACATTCAGTACTTC. This chain joins TRBV20-1 and TRBJ2-4; the D gene is possibly TRBD2 (6 bases). The germline gives CDR1 DFQATT, CDR2 SNEGSKA (reference sequence). Trimming cost V 6 bases and J 0 bases, with 12 bases left between them. The CDR3 runs 14 residues.

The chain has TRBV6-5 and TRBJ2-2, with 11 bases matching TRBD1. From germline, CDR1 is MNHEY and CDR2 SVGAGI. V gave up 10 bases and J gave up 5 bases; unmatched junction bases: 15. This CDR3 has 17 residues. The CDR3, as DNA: TGTGCCACGCAATTGTCGGGACAGGGGGTTGGGACCGGGGAGCTGTTTTTT. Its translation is CATQLSGQGVGTGELFF.

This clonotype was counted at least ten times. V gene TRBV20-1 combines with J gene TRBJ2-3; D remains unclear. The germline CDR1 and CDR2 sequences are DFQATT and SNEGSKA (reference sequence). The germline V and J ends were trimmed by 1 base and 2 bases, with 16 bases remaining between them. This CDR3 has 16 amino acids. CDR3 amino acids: CSARVVLPTLTDTQYF. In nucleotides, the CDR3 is TGCAGTGCTAGAGTGGTACTACCAACCCTCACAGATACGCAGTATTTT.

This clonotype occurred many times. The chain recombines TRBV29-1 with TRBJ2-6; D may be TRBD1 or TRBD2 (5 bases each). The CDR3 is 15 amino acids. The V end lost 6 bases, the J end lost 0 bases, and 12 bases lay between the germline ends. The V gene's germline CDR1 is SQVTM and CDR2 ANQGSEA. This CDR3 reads CSVRDVGSGANVLTF. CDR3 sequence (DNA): TGCAGCGTCCGGGACGTTGGCTCTGGGGCCAACGTCCTGACTTTC.

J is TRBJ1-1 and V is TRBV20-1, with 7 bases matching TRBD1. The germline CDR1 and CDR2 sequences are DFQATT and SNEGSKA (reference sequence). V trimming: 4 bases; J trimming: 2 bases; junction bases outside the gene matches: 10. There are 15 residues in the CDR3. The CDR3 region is CSATRPGQHNTEAFF. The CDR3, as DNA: TGCAGTGCTACCCGACCGGGACAGCATAACACTGAAGCTTTCTTT.

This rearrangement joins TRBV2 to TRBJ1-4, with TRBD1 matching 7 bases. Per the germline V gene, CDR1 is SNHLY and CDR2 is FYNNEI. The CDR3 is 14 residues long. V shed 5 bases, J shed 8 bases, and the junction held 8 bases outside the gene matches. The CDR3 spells CASSWTGAGEKLFF. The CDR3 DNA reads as TGTGCCAGCAGTTGGACAGGAGCAGGAGAAAAACTGTTTTTT.

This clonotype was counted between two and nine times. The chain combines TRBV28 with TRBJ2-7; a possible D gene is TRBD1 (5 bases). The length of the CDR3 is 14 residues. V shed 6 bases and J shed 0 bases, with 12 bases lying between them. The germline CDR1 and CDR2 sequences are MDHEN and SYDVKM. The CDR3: CASSTRQGSYEQYF. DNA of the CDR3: TGTGCCAGCAGCACTCGGCAGGGCTCCTACGAGCAGTACTTC.